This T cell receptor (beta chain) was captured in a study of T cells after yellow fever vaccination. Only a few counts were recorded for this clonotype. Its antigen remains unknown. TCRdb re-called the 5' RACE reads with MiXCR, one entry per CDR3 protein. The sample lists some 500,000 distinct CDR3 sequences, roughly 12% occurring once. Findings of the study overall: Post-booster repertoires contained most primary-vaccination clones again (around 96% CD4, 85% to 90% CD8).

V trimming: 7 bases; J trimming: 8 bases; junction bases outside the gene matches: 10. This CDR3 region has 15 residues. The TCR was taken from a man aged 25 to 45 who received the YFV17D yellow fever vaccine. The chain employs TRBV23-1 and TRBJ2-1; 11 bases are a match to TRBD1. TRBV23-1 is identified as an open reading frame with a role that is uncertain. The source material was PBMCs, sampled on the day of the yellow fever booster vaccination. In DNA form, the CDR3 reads TGCGCCAGCATCACCGGGACAGGGGGTTCGGATGAGCAGTTCTTC. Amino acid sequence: CASITGTGGSDEQFF.